This entry features one T cell receptor (beta chain) sequence. Many counts were recorded for this clonotype. Its binding antigen is unknown. No base quality information exists; no much larger clone differs at one position. The data were taken from a study of CD8 T cells in ankylosing spondylitis (TCRdb year 2017). With respect to the entire study: To find TCR variants linked to disease, the study profiled T cell receptor beta repertoires in ankylosing spondylitis patients and healthy donors. In total, the full study cohort was made up of 95 to 110 healthy donors and about two dozen ankylosing spondylitis patients. Peripheral blood was sampled, and synovial fluid was additionally collected from ankylosing spondylitis patients. Results and caveats for the whole study, not just this receptor: Some motif variants were previously reported in synovial fluid and blood of reactive arthritis patients, suggesting common disease-initiation mechanisms. In peripheral blood, the disease-linked clones were found at relatively low frequencies and had a CD8+ phenotype. A TCR beta motif made up of several highly homologous amino acid variants appeared to be characteristic of blood from ankylosing spondylitis patients. The disease-linked clones were reported to be significantly enriched in matched synovial fluid samples from ankylosing spondylitis patients.

Trimming takes 0 bases from V and 2 bases from J, and the germline ends sit 8 bases apart. CDR1 and CDR2, per the germline V gene, are SGHRS and YFSETQ. The CDR3 has 14 amino acids, counting the end cysteine and phenylalanine. Only CDR3 DNA is held: 42 bases, read in frame from base 1. The reads were generated on an Illumina HiSeq 2500. Quantitative 5'-RACE with molecular barcodes was the method used to prepare the TCR beta libraries. Per the original workflow: To identify disease-linked TCR variants, a new computational method was used, one built on a probabilistic model of VDJ rearrangement. TCRdb reworked the public reads: Q25 trimming with fastp, MiXCR clone assembly, productive beta chains retained. Every distinct CDR3 protein forms one entry, paired with its most common genes and DNA. These V and J calls originate from TCRdb's pipeline instead of the authors' own analysis. The sample data list some 250,000 distinct CDR3 sequences, and 8% to 9.5% of these were observed just once. The ten most abundant clones make up nearly 7% of the sample.

The sequence is built from TRBV5-1 and TRBJ1-2; too little of a D gene remains to name it. The sequence was collected from a male donor with ankylosing spondylitis or in good health (not recorded which). Sequenced input: blood, either unsorted or a sorted T cell fraction (not recorded which). In nucleotides, the sequence is TGCGCCAGCAGCTTGGAGGCAGCCAACTATGGCTACACCTTC. Its protein reads: CASSLEAANYGYTF.